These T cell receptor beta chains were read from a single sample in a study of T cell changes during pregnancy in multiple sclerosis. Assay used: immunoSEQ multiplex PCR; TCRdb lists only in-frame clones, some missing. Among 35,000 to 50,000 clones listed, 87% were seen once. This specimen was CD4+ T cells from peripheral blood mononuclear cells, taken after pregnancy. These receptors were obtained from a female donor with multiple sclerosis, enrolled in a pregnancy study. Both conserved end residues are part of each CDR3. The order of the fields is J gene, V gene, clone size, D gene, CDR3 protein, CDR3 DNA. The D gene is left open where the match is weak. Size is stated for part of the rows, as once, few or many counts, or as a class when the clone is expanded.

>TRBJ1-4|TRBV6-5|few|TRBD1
CASSPRDRAEKLFF
TGTGCCAGCAGTCCACGGGACAGGGCTGAAAAACTGTTTTTT
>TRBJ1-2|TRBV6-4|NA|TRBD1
CASSDSNRDRVVEGYGYTF
TGTGCCAGCAGTGACTCAAACCGGGACAGGGTGGTTGAGGGCTATGGCTACACCTTC
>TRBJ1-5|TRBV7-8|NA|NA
CASSLTEQPQHF
TGTGCCAGCAGCTTAACGGAGCAGCCCCAGCATTTT
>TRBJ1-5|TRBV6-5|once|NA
CASSPRRGHDQPQHF
TGTGCCAGCAGTCCCCGGAGAGGGCATGACCAGCCCCAGCATTTT
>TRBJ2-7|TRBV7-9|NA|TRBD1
CASSRHGTGYEQYF
TGTGCCAGCAGCCGCCACGGGACAGGGTACGAGCAGTACTTC
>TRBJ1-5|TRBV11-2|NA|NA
CASSSDRNQPQHF
TGTGCCAGCAGCAGTGACAGAAATCAGCCCCAGCATTTT
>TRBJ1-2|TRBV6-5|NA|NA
CASSYRPSGYTF
TGTGCCAGCAGTTACCGCCCGAGTGGCTACACCTTC
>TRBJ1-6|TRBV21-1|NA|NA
CASSTGQGVARNSPLHF
TGTGCCAGCAGCACCGGACAGGGAGTGGCAAGAAATTCACCCCTCCACTTT
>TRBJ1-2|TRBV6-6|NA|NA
CASSSPGNGNYGYTF
TGTGCCAGCAGTTCCCCAGGAAATGGTAACTATGGCTACACCTTC
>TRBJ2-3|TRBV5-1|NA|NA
CASSLTGDPVGTDTQYF
TGCGCCAGCAGCTTGACGGGGGACCCCGTCGGGACAGATACGCAGTATTTT
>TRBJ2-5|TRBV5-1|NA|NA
CASSLASKETQYF
TGCGCCAGCAGCTTGGCTAGCAAAGAGACCCAGTACTTC
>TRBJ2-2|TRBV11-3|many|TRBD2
CASSPGLAGDGELFF
TGTGCCAGCAGCCCAGGACTAGCGGGGGACGGGGAGCTGTTTTTT
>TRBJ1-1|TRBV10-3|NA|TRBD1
CAISRQGGSGTEAFF
TGTGCCATCAGTCGGCAGGGGGGCTCAGGAACTGAAGCTTTCTTT
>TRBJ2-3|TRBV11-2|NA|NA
CASSLSLRGTDTQYF
TGTGCCAGCAGCCTGAGCCTGAGGGGCACAGATACGCAGTATTTT
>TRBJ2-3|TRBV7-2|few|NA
CASSPAGIKTDTQYF
TGTGCCAGCAGCCCCGCGGGGATCAAAACAGATACGCAGTATTTT
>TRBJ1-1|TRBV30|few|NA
CAWLFGRGTEAFF
TGTGCCTGGCTCTTCGGGAGAGGGACTGAAGCTTTCTTT
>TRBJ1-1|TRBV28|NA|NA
CASSLRWNMNTEAFF
TGTGCCAGCAGCCTCAGGTGGAATATGAACACTGAAGCTTTCTTT
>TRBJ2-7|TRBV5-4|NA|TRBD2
CASSVTSGGVYEQYF
TGTGCCAGCAGCGTGACTAGCGGGGGTGTCTACGAGCAGTACTTC
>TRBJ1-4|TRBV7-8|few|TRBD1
CASSPRGPGEKLFF
TGTGCCAGCAGCCCCAGGGGGCCGGGGGAAAAACTGTTTTTT
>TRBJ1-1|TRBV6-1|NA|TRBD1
CASSDRARGQGIAEAFF
TGTGCCAGCAGTGATAGGGCCAGGGGGCAAGGAATAGCTGAAGCTTTCTTT
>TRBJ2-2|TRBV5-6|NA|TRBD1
CASSLGTGEAVNTGELFF
TGTGCCAGCAGCTTAGGGACAGGGGAGGCTGTGAACACCGGGGAGCTGTTTTTT
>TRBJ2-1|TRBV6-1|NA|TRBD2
CASSVGLAGNNEQFF
TGTGCCAGCAGTGTTGGACTAGCCGGTAACAATGAGCAGTTCTTC
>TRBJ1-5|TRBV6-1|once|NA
CASSEVRAHQPQHF
TGTGCCAGCAGTGAGGTCAGGGCCCATCAGCCCCAGCATTTT
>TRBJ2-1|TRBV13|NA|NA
CASSLELGANEQFF
TGTGCCAGCAGCTTAGAGTTAGGGGCCAATGAGCAGTTCTTC
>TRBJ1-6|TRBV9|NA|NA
CASSVSARRGSPLHF
TGTGCCAGCAGCGTCTCGGCGCGGCGGGGTTCACCCCTCCACTTT
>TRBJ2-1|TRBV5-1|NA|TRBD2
CASSLSSIAGVPYNEQFF
TGCGCCAGCAGCTTGTCCTCCATAGCGGGTGTCCCTTACAATGAGCAGTTCTTC
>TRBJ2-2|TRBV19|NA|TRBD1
CASNDRGNTGELFF
TGTGCCAGTAATGACAGGGGAAACACCGGGGAGCTGTTTTTT
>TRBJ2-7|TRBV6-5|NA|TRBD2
CASRRGLADEQYF
TGTGCCAGCAGGAGGGGACTAGCGGACGAGCAGTACTTC
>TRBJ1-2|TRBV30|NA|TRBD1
CAWSPTGINYGYTF
TGTGCCTGGAGCCCGACAGGGATTAACTATGGCTACACCTTC
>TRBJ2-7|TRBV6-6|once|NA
CASSYPPGLPSYEQYF
TGTGCCAGCAGTTACCCTCCCGGACTCCCCTCCTACGAGCAGTACTTC
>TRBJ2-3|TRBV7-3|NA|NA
CASSSGNTDTQYF
TGTGCCAGCTCATCAGGGAACACAGATACGCAGTATTTT
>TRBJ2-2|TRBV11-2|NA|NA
CASSLRRVGLGVTGELFF
TGTGCCAGCAGCTTGAGGAGGGTGGGGCTTGGGGTGACCGGGGAGCTGTTTTTT
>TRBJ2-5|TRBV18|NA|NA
CASSPQASRGETQYF
TGTGCCAGCTCACCACAGGCCTCTCGGGGGGAGACCCAGTACTTC
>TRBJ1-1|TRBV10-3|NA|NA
CAISPARNTEAFF
TGTGCCATCAGCCCTGCCAGAAACACTGAAGCTTTCTTT
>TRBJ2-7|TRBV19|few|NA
CASSLGGEQYF
TGTGCCAGTAGTCTCGGTGGTGAGCAGTACTTC
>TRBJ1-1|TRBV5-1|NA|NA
CASQQGSGRTEAFF
TGCGCCAGTCAACAGGGAAGCGGGAGGACTGAAGCTTTCTTT